This is a list of T cell receptor beta chains from one sample in a study of early T cells in non-severe SARS-CoV-2 infection. One entry per CDR3 protein, called by TCRdb with MiXCR from the 5' RACE reads. The data show about 45,000 distinct CDR3 sequences, with more than 9% seen just once and about a fifth held by the top ten. The material sequenced was whole blood. The receptors were sampled from an adult who was a healthcare worker with PCR-confirmed SARS-CoV-2 infection or an uninfected control (not recorded which). Each CDR3 is given without its conserved first and last residue. The D gene is left open where the match is weak.

v_call	cdr3_length	d_call	j_call	cdr3_aa
TRBV11-2	12	-	TRBJ2-7	ASSLGGGTYEQY
TRBV4-1	13	-	TRBJ2-1	ASSQTQNSNGEQF
TRBV5-4	13	-	TRBJ1-2	ASSTPGRGIYGYT
TRBV5-1	14	TRBD1	TRBJ1-2	ASSFLGTEANYGYT
TRBV7-3	12	-	TRBJ2-1	ASSPGQSYNEQF
TRBV28	17	-	TRBJ2-5	ASSLGDLRVVLSQETQY
TRBV12-3/TRBV12-4	11	-	TRBJ1-2	ASSFADVYGYT
TRBV28	13	TRBD1	TRBJ2-5	ASRKGTGFVETQY
TRBV7-6	13	TRBD1	TRBJ1-1	ASSRTRGPDTEAF
TRBV28	16	-	TRBJ2-7	ASSPLGRRGAVWYEQY
TRBV27	12	TRBD1	TRBJ1-2	ASSLDRAVNGYT